The 17 T cell receptor beta chains below come from one sample, sequenced in a study of T cells in narcolepsy (dated by TCRdb to the late 2010s). The library was generated by the immunoSEQ multiplex PCR assay. TCRdb's version of the immuneACCESS table is confined to in-frame rearrangements and falls short of the full clone set. An unresolved V gene accounts for under half of the shortfall where checked; the remainder is of unknown origin. Present in this sample are 25,000 to 35,000 clones, 83% of which were seen just once. The ten biggest clones cover 0.55% to 0.8% of the sample. What was sequenced was memory (CD45RA-) CD4+ T cells from blood. The cell subset or site label here, explained by the study, means: memory T cells sorted ex vivo from peripheral blood. The receptors originated from a human donor in good health.

The chain carries TRBV5-1 and TRBJ1-1; D remains unclear. The CDR3 covers 13 residues. V was trimmed by 1 base and J by 5 bases, leaving 9 bases between them. Germline V gives CDR1 SGHRS, CDR2 YFSETQ. CDR3 coding DNA: TGCGCCAGCAGCTTGAGGGTGGGTACTGAAGCTTTCTTT. Amino acids: CASSLRVGTEAFF.

J is TRBJ2-6 and V is TRBV5-1; 7 bases match TRBD1. The CDR3 is made up of 18 amino acids. J lost 0 bases, V lost 4 bases, and 10 bases had no gene match. Per germline, CDR1 SGHRS and CDR2 YFSETQ. The CDR3 DNA follows: TGCGCCAGCAGCCCAAGGGACAGCCCTAACTCTGGGGCCAACGTCCTGACTTTC. It translates to CASSPRDSPNSGANVLTF.

This sequence joins TRBV2 and TRBJ1-1; no firm D call. The CDR3 has 12 residues. Germline assignment: CDR1 SNHLY and CDR2 FYNNEI. Trimming cost V 4 bases and J 8 bases, with 11 bases left between them. The CDR3 loop reads CASSGLAAEAFF. The CDR3 coding sequence is TGTGCCAGCAGTGGACTCGCGGCGGAAGCTTTCTTT.

The chain couples TRBV2 to TRBJ2-5; D is unresolved. CDR1 is SNHLY and CDR2 is FYNNEI in the germline V gene. This CDR3 is 10 amino acids long. Deletions cut 6 bases from V and 6 bases from J, with 5 bases between. The CDR3 reads CASSRQTQYF. The CDR3 DNA reads TGTGCCAGCAGCCGACAGACCCAGTACTTC.

V is TRBV19 and J is TRBJ2-5; no clear D. This CDR3 comprises 13 residues. Trimming removed 3 bases from V and 7 bases from J, with 12 bases in between. Germline CDR1 is LNHDA and CDR2 is SQIVND (reference sequence). The chain's CDR3 is CASSIGSKGTQYF. In DNA form, the CDR3 reads TGTGCCAGTAGTATTGGGTCTAAGGGGACCCAGTACTTC.

The chain recombines TRBV19 with TRBJ1-1; possible D gene TRBD1, 5 bases. The germline V gene encodes CDR1 LNHDA and CDR2 SQIVND (reference sequence). This CDR3 has 13 amino acids. Between the trimmed V and J ends, which lost 7 bases and 7 bases, there was a span of 16 bases. CDR3 region: CASTPDSYYEAFF. As DNA, the CDR3 is TGTGCCAGTACCCCTGACAGCTACTATGAAGCTTTCTTT.

Only one count was recorded for this clone. The rearrangement joins TRBV6-5 to TRBJ2-5, with D perhaps TRBD2 (5 bases). The CDR3 loop spans 12 amino acids. V was cut by 6 bases and J by 7 bases, with 12 bases left in between. Germline V lookup: CDR1 MNHEY, CDR2 SVGAGI. As DNA, the CDR3 is TGTGCCAGCAGGGACTCCCAGAGGACCCAGTACTTC. Residues: CASRDSQRTQYF.

The rearrangement links TRBV28 to TRBJ2-2; the D gene is possibly TRBD1 (6 bases). Per germline, CDR1 MDHEN and CDR2 SYDVKM. V lost 2 bases and J 4 bases, leaving 14 bases between the germline ends. CDR3 length: 16 amino acids. The CDR3 bases are TGTGCCAGCAGTTTAATGGCAGGGGTGGCCACCGGGGAGCTGTTTTTT. The encoded protein is CASSLMAGVATGELFF.

This chain joins TRBV2 and TRBJ1-2; 9 nucleotides match TRBD1. Germline CDR1 reads SNHLY; CDR2 reads FYNNEI. The CDR3 is 15 amino acids. The V and J ends lost 2 bases and 6 bases, in that order; junction bases with no gene match: 7. CDR3 DNA: TGTGCCAGCAGTGAACAAGGACAGGGGTGGAATGGCTACACCTTC. Its translation: CASSEQGQGWNGYTF.

The rearrangement links TRBV28 to TRBJ1-2, with a tentative D call TRBD1 (6 bases). Trimming stripped 10 bases from V and 2 bases from J, with 14 bases between. CDR1 is MDHEN and CDR2 is SYDVKM in the germline V gene. This CDR3 has 13 residues. CDR3 coding DNA: TGTGCCACCAACGCAGGGGAGAACTATGGCTACACCTTC. Translation gives CATNAGENYGYTF.

This clone was seen a few times. This rearrangement joins TRBV29-1 to TRBJ2-1; TRBD2 matches at 11 bases. V gave up 7 bases and J gave up 4 bases; unmatched junction bases: 12. CDR3 size: 16 residues. Germline V gives CDR1 SQVTM, CDR2 ANQGSEA. CDR3 sequence reads: CSASSATSGAYNEQFF. As DNA, the CDR3 is TGCAGCGCTTCATCAGCGACTAGCGGGGCATACAATGAGCAGTTCTTC.

The chain carries TRBV5-1 and TRBJ2-3; D is ambiguous. The CDR3 runs 12 residues. V dropped 3 bases and J dropped 4 bases, with 6 bases sitting between them. CDR1 and CDR2 (germline): SGHRS, YFSETQ. The CDR3 DNA follows: TGCGCCAGCAGCTCACAAGCAGATACGCAGTATTTT. This translates into CASSSQADTQYF.

This clone has a handful of counts. This sample also contains other DNA sequences that code for the same CDR3. This chain uses TRBV27 with TRBJ1-5; D is unclear. The germline CDR1 and CDR2 sequences are MNHEY and SMNVEV (reference sequence). The CDR3 extends over 14 amino acids. V lost 3 bases and J lost 0, with 6 bases in between. CDR3 DNA sequence: TGTGCCAGCAGTTTGACTTATAGCAATCAGCCCCAGCATTTT. Residues: CASSLTYSNQPQHF.

The rearrangement joins TRBV6-5 to TRBJ2-2; the D is unclear. Trimming shortened V by 2 bases and J by 7 bases, and 8 bases separated the two germline ends. CDR1 MNHEY and CDR2 SVGAGI come from the germline V gene. The CDR3 covers 13 residues. DNA of the CDR3: TGTGCCAGCAGTTACCGGGTAAACGGGGAGCTGTTTTTT. Protein sequence: CASSYRVNGELFF.

The chain employs TRBV11-3 and TRBJ1-1; D unclear. V gave up 7 bases and J gave up 1 base, with 10 bases separating them. The CDR3 extends over 13 amino acids. Germline CDR1 SGHNT, CDR2 YENEEA. The DNA of the CDR3 is TGTGCCAGCACGGCAGGACCGAACACTGAAGCTTTCTTT. It encodes CASTAGPNTEAFF.

V gene TRBV11-2 combines with J gene TRBJ1-6; TRBD1 matches 7 bases. The CDR3 runs 15 residues. The trim removed 5 bases at V and 6 bases at J, leaving 7 bases unmatched. CDR1 is SGHAT, CDR2 FQNNGV, per germline. The CDR3 coding sequence is TGTGCCAGCAGCCCCGGGACAGCACTTAATTCACCCCTCCACTTT. Protein product: CASSPGTALNSPLHF.

The chain joins TRBV15 to TRBJ2-3, with D hard to call. V was cut by 0 bases and J by 0 bases, with 7 bases left in between. CDR3 size: 15 residues. In germline, CDR1 is LNHNV, CDR2 YYDKDF (reference sequence). DNA for the CDR3: TGTGCCACCAGCAGAGATGCCCCCAGCACAGATACGCAGTATTTT. Protein product: CATSRDAPSTDTQYF.